This T cell receptor (beta chain) was profiled in a study of shared T cell receptors in the human thymus. This clone was observed once. The CDR3 is 15 residues long. In germline, CDR1 is SGHRS, CDR2 YFSETQ. With 0 bases removed from V and 5 bases from J, the gap between germline ends came to 9 bases. Produced via immunoSEQ multiplex PCR; TCRdb's table is partial and in-frame only. The repertoire includes approximately 760,000 clones, approximately 85% of them detected once, and 0.008% to 0.011% sits in the top ten. This same sample was also part of a study on human thymus T cells. That source reports: Thymic resections from corrective heart surgery supplied the tissue. Related studies noted strongly shared thymic repertoires across unrelated people.

Sequenced sample: thymocytes. The V call is TRBV5-1, the J call TRBJ1-6; D remains ambiguous. The TCR comes from a girl in the first two years of life with a congenital heart defect. This CDR3 reads CASSLGGPDNSPLHF. The CDR3 coding sequence is TGCGCCAGCAGCTTGGGCGGGCCCGATAATTCACCCCTCCACTTT.